This T cell receptor beta chain was documented in a study of blood T cell repertoires in COVID-19. Study-level background: Samples taken during acute and convalescent COVID-19 were collected in the United States, Italy and Spain. T cells, B-cell-depleted T cells, or PBMCs supplied cDNA or gDNA.

This CDR3 has 15 amino acids. From germline, CDR1 is WSHSY and CDR2 SAAADI. The ends lost 1 base at V and 14 bases at J; junction bases unmatched: 11. Authors' analysis steps: Amplification of reference gene primers provided the estimated nucleated cell counts. Generated by immunoSEQ multiplex PCR, the TCRdb table keeps only in-frame clones and is missing some. The D gene and trimming were derived from the DNA, and the V and J assignments and clone size from that table. There are 200,000 to 250,000 clones in the sample; around 84% occur only once, and over 15% lies in the top ten. Sequenced sample: peripheral blood. The TCR originated in an elderly woman with active or convalescent COVID-19. The chain employs TRBV10-2 and TRBJ1-6; 7 bases map to TRBD1. CDR3 coding DNA: TGCGCCAGCAGTGAGTTCCCAGGGGGTGGTTTTGCCCTCCACTTT. Protein product: CASSEFPGGGFALHF.